This T cell receptor beta chain was recorded in a study of T cells after yellow fever vaccination. Template switching by 5'RACE produced TCR cDNA, adding a universal primer site and UMIs. TCRdb itself ran the 5' RACE reads through MiXCR, one entry per CDR3 protein. The sample shows more than 450,000 distinct CDR3 sequences, about a fifth of them seen only once. This clonotype appeared a few times. Antigen specificity is unknown. The CDR3 has 18 residues. Trimming at V came to 3 bases and at J to 7 bases, leaving 15 bases not matched to a gene. General study findings and limits: Subsequent booster samples again held most clones from primary vaccination (less than 98% CD4, 85% to 90% CD8).

The sequenced sample was PBMCs, obtained roughly 20 days after the first yellow fever vaccination. The sequence came from a young man who received the YFV17D yellow fever vaccine. The chain uses TRBV23-1 and TRBJ2-2; 9 nucleotides align to TRBD1. Being an ORF, TRBV23-1 has a function that is uncertain. CDR3 bases: TGCGCCAGCAGTCACCCTGGGTGGACAGGGGAAGAACACGGGGAGCTGTTTTTT. Translation gives CASSHPGWTGEEHGELFF.